These T cell receptor beta chains were read from a single sample in a study of blood T cells in healthy people across ages. TCRdb reprocessed the 5' RACE reads with MiXCR, giving one entry per CDR3 protein. The sample contains 600,000 or so distinct CDR3 sequences, 25% to 35% of which appear only once. Sequencing was carried out using blood. These receptors were obtained from a woman aged 80 or older in good health. CDR3s include the opening cysteine and the closing phenylalanine or tryptophan. The order of the fields is D gene, J gene, V gene, clone size, CDR3 DNA, CDR3 protein. D genes are given only for firm matches. Rows may omit the clone size; those that give it use once, few, many or a size class.

d_call: -
j_call: TRBJ1-2
v_call: TRBV11-2
clone_size: many
cdr3_nt: TGTGCCAGCAGCTTCTCAACAGGGACCTATGGCTACACCTTC
cdr3_aa: CASSFSTGTYGYTF

d_call: -
j_call: TRBJ1-2
v_call: TRBV7-9
clone_size: -
cdr3_nt: TGTGCCAGCAGCCTAGTAGGACACAACTATGGCTACACCTTC
cdr3_aa: CASSLVGHNYGYTF

d_call: -
j_call: TRBJ2-7
v_call: TRBV7-6
clone_size: many
cdr3_nt: TGTGCCAGCAGCTTAGGTAGGGAGGTAAGCCACGAGCAGTACTTC
cdr3_aa: CASSLGREVSHEQYF

d_call: TRBD1
j_call: TRBJ1-4
v_call: TRBV30
clone_size: -
cdr3_nt: TGTGCCTGCCCGGGGGCAGGGGGAGGGGAAAAACTGTTTTTT
cdr3_aa: CACPGAGGGEKLFF

d_call: -
j_call: TRBJ2-5
v_call: TRBV30
clone_size: -
cdr3_nt: TGTGCCCAAGGAGACCCGAGTGAGACCCAGTACTTC
cdr3_aa: CAQGDPSETQYF

d_call: -
j_call: TRBJ2-5
v_call: TRBV5-6
clone_size: many
cdr3_nt: TGTGCCAGCAGCGCGCCCGGGACCCAAGAGACCCAGTACTTC
cdr3_aa: CASSAPGTQETQYF

d_call: TRBD1
j_call: TRBJ2-1
v_call: TRBV5-1
clone_size: -
cdr3_nt: TGCGCCAGCAGCTCCCTGGCAGGGACAGGTGGAGATGAGCAGTTCTTC
cdr3_aa: CASSSLAGTGGDEQFF

d_call: TRBD2
j_call: TRBJ2-1
v_call: TRBV7-9
clone_size: many
cdr3_nt: TGTGCCAGCAGCTCCCCGGGACTACCCGACAATGAGCAGTTCTTC
cdr3_aa: CASSSPGLPDNEQFF

d_call: -
j_call: TRBJ2-5
v_call: TRBV20-1
clone_size: many
cdr3_nt: TGCAGTGCTAGATATTGGGGCGGGGAGACCCAGTACTTC
cdr3_aa: CSARYWGGETQYF

d_call: -
j_call: TRBJ2-3
v_call: TRBV6-1
clone_size: many
cdr3_nt: TGTGCCAGCATTCAGGGGAGGAGTCCGCAGTATTTT
cdr3_aa: CASIQGRSPQYF

d_call: TRBD2
j_call: TRBJ2-3
v_call: TRBV2
clone_size: -
cdr3_nt: TGTGCCGTGAAGCGGGAGTGGACAGATACGCAGTATTTT
cdr3_aa: CAVKREWTDTQYF

d_call: TRBD1
j_call: TRBJ2-1
v_call: TRBV5-1
clone_size: few
cdr3_nt: TGCGCCAGCAGCTCACAGGGGCTAGAGGACAATGAGCAGTTCTTC
cdr3_aa: CASSSQGLEDNEQFF

d_call: -
j_call: TRBJ2-6
v_call: TRBV12-3/TRBV12-4
clone_size: many
cdr3_nt: TGTGCCAGCAGTTCCACCTCTGGGGGGGGGCCAGGGGCCAACGTCCTGACTTTC
cdr3_aa: CASSSTSGGGPGANVLTF

d_call: TRBD2
j_call: TRBJ2-7
v_call: TRBV20-1
clone_size: once
cdr3_nt: TGCAGTGCTAGAGATCAGGCAGACTTAGGGACTAGTGATACCTACGAGCAGTACTTC
cdr3_aa: CSARDQADLGTSDTYEQYF

d_call: TRBD1
j_call: TRBJ2-7
v_call: TRBV6-1
clone_size: many
cdr3_nt: TGTGCCAGCAGTATGGGACAGAGCCTCTACGAGCAGTACTTC
cdr3_aa: CASSMGQSLYEQYF

d_call: TRBD2
j_call: TRBJ2-7
v_call: TRBV7-6
clone_size: many
cdr3_nt: TGTGCCAGCAGCTTAGTCGGCGGGGGGGGAGTAGTTTCTGGCGAGCAGTACTTC
cdr3_aa: CASSLVGGGGVVSGEQYF